A single sample gave rise to the 9 T cell receptor beta chains below, sequenced in a study of T cell responses to AZD1222 COVID-19 vaccine. Sequencing used immunoSEQ multiplex PCR; TCRdb keeps in-frame clones, though not all of them. The sample lists more than 60,000 clones, roughly 85% seen once, with under 1.5% in the top ten. The sample consisted of peripheral blood, taken 28 days after the second AZD1222 dose. These receptors originate from an adult who received the AZD1222 COVID-19 vaccine.

The chain has TRBV10-3 and TRBJ2-1, with D maybe TRBD2 (6 bases). The V and J ends lost 6 bases and 8 bases respectively, with 17 bases between them. This CDR3 spans 14 amino acids. From germline, CDR1 is ENHRY and CDR2 SYGVKD. CDR3 in amino acids: CAIRGTRTWDEQFF. Written as DNA, the CDR3 is TGTGCCATCAGGGGGACTCGTACTTGGGATGAGCAGTTCTTC.

The J gene is TRBJ2-7, the V gene TRBV14; D is unclear. The germline gives CDR1 SGHDN, CDR2 FVKESK. Trimming pared 0 bases from V and 9 bases from J, leaving 12 bases between. This CDR3 region has 13 residues. Here the CDR3 DNA reads TGTGCCAGCAGCCAAGAGAGTCCGAGGCCGCAGTACTTC. Encoded protein: CASSQESPRPQYF.

This chain links TRBV5-1 with TRBJ1-2; 7 bases match TRBD1. From germline, CDR1 is SGHRS and CDR2 YFSETQ. The CDR3 runs to 14 residues. V was clipped by 3 bases and J by 6 bases; unmatched bases: 8. The DNA of the CDR3 is TGCGCCAGCAGCTCGACGACAGGGAAGGATGGCTACACCTTC. Its translation is CASSSTTGKDGYTF.

The chain links TRBV19 to TRBJ1-4; no definite D call. The CDR3 is 16 amino acids. CDR1 is LNHDA, CDR2 SQIVND, per germline (reference sequence). The V end lost 5 bases, the J end lost 0 bases, and 13 bases lay between the germline ends. CDR3 DNA: TGTGCCAGTAGTTCCGGACGTACTGCAACTAATGAAAAACTGTTTTTT. Its protein product is CASSSGRTATNEKLFF.

This sequence joins TRBV29-1 and TRBJ2-2; a weak D match, TRBD2 (6 bases). The V end was cut by 3 bases, the J end by 6 bases, with 8 bases between. From germline, CDR1 is SQVTM and CDR2 ANQGSEA. The CDR3 loop spans 12 amino acids. Here the CDR3 reads CSVDWGAGELFF. Written as DNA, the CDR3 is TGCAGCGTTGACTGGGGGGCCGGGGAGCTGTTTTTT.

The chain recombines TRBV7-2 with TRBJ1-1; weak D call: TRBD1 (5 bases). V lost 4 bases and J 4 bases, leaving 19 bases between the germline ends. Per germline, CDR1 SGHTA and CDR2 FQGNSA. The CDR3 is 16 amino acids. CDR3 sequence (DNA): TGTGCCAGCAGCTCTGGCGGGGCGAACTTATTCACTGAAGCTTTCTTT. It encodes CASSSGGANLFTEAFF. Full variable domain (missing parts from reference TRBV7-2 and TRBJ1-1): GAGVSQSPSNKVTEKGKDVELRCDPISGHTALYWYRQSLGQGLEFLIYFQGNSAPDKSGLPSDRFSAERTGGSVSTLTIQRTQQEDSAVYLCASSSGGANLFTEAFFGQGTRLTVV.

The table lists this clone with a count of one. The rearrangement joins TRBV18 to TRBJ1-3, with D tentatively TRBD1 (5 bases). Germline values: CDR1 KGHSH, CDR2 LQKENI. The CDR3 loop spans 16 amino acids. Trimming cost V 2 bases and J 0 bases, with 11 bases left between them. The chain's CDR3 is CASSPSGGLSGNTIYF. The DNA for the CDR3 is TGTGCCAGCTCACCATCGGGGGGACTCTCTGGAAACACCATATATTTT.

This clone was picked up a small number of times. The rearrangement links TRBV7-9 to TRBJ1-5; D uncertain. V lost 5 bases, J lost 0 bases, and 20 bases lay in between. Germline V gives CDR1 SEHNR, CDR2 FQNEAQ (reference sequence). This CDR3 comprises 18 residues. The CDR3 nucleotides read TGTGCCAGCAGCCCCTATGGGCGCGGCCCAAATAGCAATCAGCCCCAGCATTTT. Translating it yields CASSPYGRGPNSNQPQHF.

The V and J genes are TRBV27 and TRBJ2-7; 10 bases line up with TRBD1. The CDR3 covers 17 residues. Looked up from germline, CDR1 is MNHEY and CDR2 is SMNVEV (reference sequence). V dropped 5 bases and J dropped 3; count of bases not matched to a gene: 13. The CDR3 is CASSTTPRTGGIYEQYF. The CDR3 DNA is TGTGCCAGCAGTACGACCCCGCGGACAGGGGGAATCTACGAGCAGTACTTC.